This T cell receptor (beta chain) was captured in a study of blood T cell repertoires in COVID-19. About the study: From T cells, B-cell-depleted T cells, or PBMCs came the material, which was cDNA or gDNA.

The V gene lost 0 bases and the J gene lost 0 bases, with 7 bases spanning the gap. Looked up from germline, CDR1 is SGDLS and CDR2 is YYNGEE. The CDR3 extends over 15 amino acids. Participants, about 18 to 100 years old, spanned around 25 US areas. Membership in each cohort depended on participant-reported clinical history. TCRdb's table, derived via immunoSEQ multiplex PCR, lists solely in-frame clones and lacks some. The data hold fewer than 250,000 clones, with approximately 88% observed a single time. Specimen: PBMCs or T cells enriched from blood (not recorded which). V and J are TRBV9 and TRBJ1-5; D call uncertain. The TCR comes from a woman between 25 and 40 years old who had been exposed to COVID-19. The CDR3 sequence is CASSVELYSNQPQHF. For the CDR3, the DNA is TGTGCCAGCAGCGTAGAGCTTTATAGCAATCAGCCCCAGCATTTT.